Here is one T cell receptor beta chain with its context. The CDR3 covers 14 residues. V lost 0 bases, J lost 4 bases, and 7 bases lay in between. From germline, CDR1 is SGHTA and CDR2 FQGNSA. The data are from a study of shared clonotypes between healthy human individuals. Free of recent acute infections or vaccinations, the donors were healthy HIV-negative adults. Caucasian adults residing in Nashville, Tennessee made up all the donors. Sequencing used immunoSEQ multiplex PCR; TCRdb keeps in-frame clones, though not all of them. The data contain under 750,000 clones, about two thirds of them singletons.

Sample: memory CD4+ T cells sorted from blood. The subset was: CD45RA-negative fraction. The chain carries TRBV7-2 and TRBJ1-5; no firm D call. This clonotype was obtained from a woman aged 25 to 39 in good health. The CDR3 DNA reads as TGTGCCAGCAGCTTAGCGGCGAGAAATCAGCCCCAGCATTTT. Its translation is CASSLAARNQPQHF.